The next 17 T cell receptor beta chains were all read from a single sample in a study of CD8+ T cells in alopecia areata. Reverse transcription of extracted RNA yielded cDNA, which provided the sequencing template. The assay was immunoSEQ multiplex PCR, and TCRdb's table has in-frame clones only and misses some. Of around 250,000 clones listed, less than 80% are singletons. Here the sequenced sample was CD4+ T cells sorted from blood, taken at week 0. Receptors originate from a human donor with alopecia areata.

This clone was detected only once. V usage is TRBV29-1 and J usage is TRBJ1-1; 7 bases are a match to TRBD1. CDR1 and CDR2 from the germline V gene are SQVTM and ANQGSEA. The V gene end was trimmed by 0 bases and the J gene end by 13 bases; junction bases not matched to a gene: 11. The CDR3 is made up of 13 amino acids. The DNA of the CDR3 is TGCAGCGTTGAAGAAGGGGGCCCCCGGTCGCTTTTCTTT. Translated, it gives CSVEEGGPRSLFF.

This clone has just one count. This sample also contains other DNA sequences that code for the same CDR3. The V and J genes are TRBV29-1 and TRBJ2-1, with TRBD1 matching over 7 bases. In germline, CDR1 is SQVTM, CDR2 ANQGSEA. Trimming at V came to 6 bases and at J to 1 base, leaving 6 bases not matched to a gene. CDR3 length: 14 residues. The DNA for the CDR3 is TGCAGCGTGGAAAGGGGGCTGTCCTACAATGAGCAGTTCTTC. Amino acids: CSVERGLSYNEQFF.

The chain employs TRBV30 and TRBJ2-3; 12 bases agree with TRBD2. The CDR3 consists of 17 residues. CDR1 is GTSNPN, CDR2 SVGIG, per germline (reference sequence). Losses at the gene ends were 0 bases for V and 4 bases for J; bases not matched to a gene: 8. The chain's CDR3 is CAWSVVRTSGVPDTQYF. Written as DNA, the CDR3 is TGTGCCTGGAGTGTAGTCCGGACTAGCGGGGTCCCAGATACGCAGTATTTT.

V gene TRBV27 combines with J gene TRBJ1-5; tentatively, D is TRBD1 (5 bases). The CDR3 has 13 residues. V gave up 6 bases and J gave up 7 bases, with 13 bases separating them. Germline V gives CDR1 MNHEY, CDR2 SMNVEV (reference sequence). CDR3 in DNA: TGTGCCAGCAGGCAGGGAGTGGGACAGCCCCAGCATTTT. Its translation is CASRQGVGQPQHF.

This chain connects TRBV5-6 to TRBJ1-6; no reliable D call. V lost 4 bases and J 4 bases, leaving 21 bases between the germline ends. The germline CDR1 and CDR2 sequences are SGHDT and YYEEEE. The CDR3 length is 18 residues. CDR3 nucleotides: TGTGCCAGCAGCCCGGAACCCGGGATGAGGGCTTATAATTCACCCCTCCACTTT. It translates to CASSPEPGMRAYNSPLHF.

The V gene is TRBV7-9, the J gene TRBJ2-5; 11 bases agree with TRBD2. The CDR3 spans 13 residues. Germline V lookup: CDR1 SEHNR, CDR2 FQNEAQ (reference sequence). J was trimmed by 3 bases and V by 6 bases; bases with no gene match: 0. The CDR3 DNA reads TGTGCCAGCAGACTAGCGGGGGAAGAGACCCAGTACTTC. This encodes CASRLAGEETQYF.

This clone was detected once. The CDR3 coding sequence is TGTGCCAGCAGTAGACAGGGGGGATTGAGGAATGAGCAGTTCTTC. Translating it yields CASSRQGGLRNEQFF. This chain joins TRBV6-5 and TRBJ2-1; TRBD1 matches 9 bases. V trimming: 5 bases; J trimming: 7 bases; junction bases outside the gene matches: 9. Germline V gene data show CDR1 as MNHEY and CDR2 as SVGAGI. The length of the CDR3 is 15 residues.

This chain links TRBV15 with TRBJ2-5; D not certain. This CDR3 is built from 15 residues. Per the germline V gene, CDR1 is LNHNV and CDR2 is YYDKDF (reference sequence). V lost 0 bases and J lost 2, with 10 bases in between. The CDR3: CATSRDFVGQETQYF. The CDR3 nucleotides read TGTGCCACCAGCAGAGATTTTGTGGGACAAGAGACCCAGTACTTC. The whole variable domain, filled in from reference TRBV15 and TRBJ2-5, reads DAMVIQNPRYQVTQFGKPVTLSCSQTLNHNVMYWYQQKSSQAPKLLFHYYDKDFNNEADTPDNFQSRRPNTSFCFLDIRSPGLGDTAMYLCATSRDFVGQETQYFGPGTRLLVL.

The chain employs TRBV18 and TRBJ2-1, with a weak D call TRBD1 (6 bases). The CDR3 is 13 residues long. Germline-derived CDR1 and CDR2 are KGHSH and LQKENI. The V end lost 4 bases, the J end lost 8 bases, and 12 bases lay between the germline ends. CDR3: CASSLTGIHEQFF. CDR3 DNA sequence: TGTGCCAGCTCACTTACAGGGATCCATGAGCAGTTCTTC.

This clone was counted only a few times. The rearrangement uses TRBV7-6 and TRBJ2-4, with no clear D. CDR1 SGHVS and CDR2 FNYEAQ come from the germline V gene. The CDR3 has 15 residues. V gave up 5 bases and J gave up 5 bases, with 16 bases separating them. This CDR3 reads CASSPWGFLQNIQYF. DNA of the CDR3: TGTGCCAGCAGCCCCTGGGGATTCCTACAAAACATTCAGTACTTC.

With regard to this clone: Its ends do not fully match the called genes, so a read error is possible. The V gene is TRBV7-8, the J gene TRBJ1-1; a weak D match, TRBD1 (6 bases). This CDR3 has 14 residues. Germline CDR1 reads SGHVS; CDR2 reads FQNEAQ. In DNA form, the CDR3 reads TGTGCCAGCAGCTTTAGGACAGCGAACGCTGAAGCTTTCTTT. It is translated as CASSFRTANAEAFF.

The J gene is TRBJ2-3, the V gene TRBV29-1; D not certain. The CDR3 runs 13 residues. Trimming pared 6 bases from V and 1 base from J, leaving 11 bases between. CDR1 SQVTM and CDR2 ANQGSEA come from the germline V gene. The CDR3 sequence is CSVLHRGTDTQYF. CDR3 nucleotide sequence: TGCAGCGTCTTACACCGGGGCACAGATACGCAGTATTTT.

In DNA, the CDR3 is TGTGCCAGCAGCCAAGTCGGGTACCGCTCCTACAATGAGCAGTTCTTC. Its translation is CASSQVGYRSYNEQFF. The chain couples TRBV14 to TRBJ2-1; unclear D gene. Between the trimmed V and J ends, which lost 1 base and 0 bases, there was a span of 10 bases. Per the germline V gene, CDR1 is SGHDN and CDR2 is FVKESK. The CDR3 spans 16 residues.

V is TRBV29-1 and J is TRBJ2-5; D remains ambiguous. Germline V CDR1 and CDR2: SQVTM, ANQGSEA. CDR3 length: 16 residues. Trimming pared 0 bases from V and 7 bases from J, leaving 21 bases between. As DNA, the CDR3 is TGCAGCGTTGAAGATCCGTCGGGTATCTGGTTAGTGACCCAGTACTTC. Translating gives CSVEDPSGIWLVTQYF. Using reference TRBV29-1 and TRBJ2-5 for the parts outside the CDR3, the full variable domain is SAVISQKPSRDICQRGTSLTIQCQVDSQVTMMFWYRQQPGQSLTLIATANQGSEATYESGFVIDKFPISRPNLTFSTLTVSNMSPEDSSIYLCSVEDPSGIWLVTQYFGPGTRLLVL.

This clone was counted between two and nine times. The chain is built from TRBV2 and TRBJ2-1; D unclear. V dropped 6 bases and J dropped 8 bases, with 8 bases sitting between them. The CDR3 has 11 residues. CDR1 and CDR2 from the germline V gene are SNHLY and FYNNEI. The CDR3 region has the DNA TGTGCCAGCAGGCTGGTCGATGAGCAGTTCTTC. Translated: CASRLVDEQFF. Full variable domain (remainder filled in from reference TRBV2 and TRBJ2-1): EPEVTQTPSHQVTQMGQEVILRCVPISNHLYFYWYRQILGQKVEFLVSFYNNEISEKSEIFDDQFSVERPDGSNFTLKIRSTKLEDSAMYFCASRLVDEQFFGPGTRLTVL.

This clone was detected a few times. The genes are TRBV5-6 and TRBJ2-1, with 12 bases lining up with TRBD1. The V gene end was trimmed by 2 bases and the J gene end by 9 bases; junction bases not matched to a gene: 3. The CDR3 is made up of 14 amino acids. CDR1 is SGHDT, CDR2 YYEEEE, per germline. The CDR3 region is CASSFRDRGPEQFF. The CDR3 nucleotides are TGTGCCAGCAGCTTCCGGGACAGGGGGCCTGAGCAGTTCTTC.

The DNA for the CDR3 is TGCGCCAGCAGTCCTGTAACAGGAAGCGAGACCCAGTACTTC. It yields the protein CASSPVTGSETQYF. The chain uses TRBV5-1 and TRBJ2-5; D is perhaps TRBD1 (5 bases). The length of the CDR3 is 14 residues. V was trimmed by 5 bases and J by 5 bases, leaving 16 bases between them. Germline lookup yields CDR1 SGHRS and CDR2 YFSETQ.